This is a list of T cell receptor beta chains from one sample in a study of blood T cells in healthy people across ages. MiXCR was run by TCRdb on the 5' RACE reads, yielding one entry per CDR3 protein. In the table there are about 1,500,000 distinct CDR3 sequences, about 28% of which are singletons. The specimen was blood. All receptors derive from a woman in her twenties or thirties in good health. The CDR3 runs from the conserved cysteine through the conserved F or W. Each record gives: V gene, clone size, J gene, D gene, CDR3 DNA, CDR3 protein. D genes are given only for firm matches. Size is omitted from some rows. Given values are once, few, many or a class for expanded clones.

v_gene: TRBV29-1
abundance: -
j_gene: TRBJ1-1
d_gene: -
CDR3nt: TGCAGCGTTGCAGAAACCGGGGACACTGAAGCTTTCTTT
CDR3aa: CSVAETGDTEAFF

v_gene: TRBV2
abundance: -
j_gene: TRBJ1-4
d_gene: -
CDR3nt: TGTGCCAGCAGTGAAGTTGTAGGGGTGTACGGAGAAAAACTGTTTTTT
CDR3aa: CASSEVVGVYGEKLFF

v_gene: TRBV5-5
abundance: many
j_gene: TRBJ1-2
d_gene: -
CDR3nt: TGTGCCAGCAGCTTCCTACAGGGTTCGGGCTATGGCTACACCTTC
CDR3aa: CASSFLQGSGYGYTF

v_gene: TRBV7-2
abundance: -
j_gene: TRBJ2-7
d_gene: -
CDR3nt: TGTGCCAGCAGCTTAGTTCGGGTGGACGAGCAGTACTTC
CDR3aa: CASSLVRVDEQYF

v_gene: TRBV7-2
abundance: many
j_gene: TRBJ2-3
d_gene: -
CDR3nt: TGTGCCAGCAGCCGAGGACCGGATACGCAGTATTTT
CDR3aa: CASSRGPDTQYF

v_gene: TRBV7-9
abundance: -
j_gene: TRBJ1-2
d_gene: -
CDR3nt: TGTGCCAGCAGCTTAAGGGCAGCCGCTAACTATGGCTACACCTTC
CDR3aa: CASSLRAAANYGYTF

v_gene: TRBV4-1
abundance: few
j_gene: TRBJ1-2
d_gene: -
CDR3nt: TGCGCCAGCAGCCCCCCGACAGGAGTCCCCTATGGCTACACCTTC
CDR3aa: CASSPPTGVPYGYTF

v_gene: TRBV20-1
abundance: -
j_gene: TRBJ2-1
d_gene: TRBD1
CDR3nt: TGCAGTGCTAGCCGGGACAGGCGGTACAATGAGCAGTTCTTC
CDR3aa: CSASRDRRYNEQFF

v_gene: TRBV4-1
abundance: once
j_gene: TRBJ2-3
d_gene: -
CDR3nt: TGCGCCAGCACCCCGTTGGTAGCTGTCCCAGATACGCAGTATTTT
CDR3aa: CASTPLVAVPDTQYF

v_gene: TRBV10-3
abundance: once
j_gene: TRBJ1-2
d_gene: -
CDR3nt: TGTGCCATCAGTGAGATTGGGGGTCTCGGGTATGGCTGCACCTTC
CDR3aa: CAISEIGGLGYGCTF

v_gene: TRBV11-2
abundance: -
j_gene: TRBJ2-7
d_gene: -
CDR3nt: TGTGCCAGCAGTTTTCCGAACAATCGAGCCGGCTCCTACGAGCAGTACTTC
CDR3aa: CASSFPNNRAGSYEQYF

v_gene: TRBV29-1
abundance: few
j_gene: TRBJ1-2
d_gene: -
CDR3nt: TGCAGCTCCGCGCCCGGGGTCAGCTATGGCTACACCTTC
CDR3aa: CSSAPGVSYGYTF

v_gene: TRBV11-2
abundance: -
j_gene: TRBJ2-7
d_gene: TRBD2
CDR3nt: TGTGCCAGCAGTTGGGGCAGAGCGGGAATCTACGAGCAGTACTTC
CDR3aa: CASSWGRAGIYEQYF

v_gene: TRBV20-1
abundance: -
j_gene: TRBJ2-2
d_gene: TRBD2
CDR3nt: TGCAGTGCTAGGGGTTCTAGCGGGGGGAACACCGGGGAGCTGTTTTTT
CDR3aa: CSARGSSGGNTGELFF

v_gene: TRBV20-1
abundance: -
j_gene: TRBJ2-6
d_gene: -
CDR3nt: TGCAGTGCTAGAGATCAAGGGAGGGGGGCCAACGTCCTGACTTTC
CDR3aa: CSARDQGRGANVLTF

v_gene: TRBV15
abundance: -
j_gene: TRBJ1-5
d_gene: -
CDR3nt: TGTGCCACCGGGAGGGGGGGAGGGCAGCCCCAGCATTTT
CDR3aa: CATGRGGGQPQHF

v_gene: TRBV12-3/TRBV12-4
abundance: -
j_gene: TRBJ1-5
d_gene: -
CDR3nt: TGTGCCAGCAGACTGGGGGTTATCAATCAGCCCCAGCATTTT
CDR3aa: CASRLGVINQPQHF

v_gene: TRBV12-3/TRBV12-4
abundance: many
j_gene: TRBJ1-1
d_gene: TRBD1
CDR3nt: TGTGCCAGCAGTCGGACAGGAATGAACACTGAAGCTTTCTTT
CDR3aa: CASSRTGMNTEAFF

v_gene: TRBV4-2
abundance: many
j_gene: TRBJ2-1
d_gene: -
CDR3nt: TGTGCCAGCAGCCAAGATATTCGGGGGTACAATGAGCAGTTCTTC
CDR3aa: CASSQDIRGYNEQFF

v_gene: TRBV20-1
abundance: few
j_gene: TRBJ2-7
d_gene: TRBD2
CDR3nt: TGCAGTGCTAGAGCCCCTAGCGGGAGCACCTCCTCCTACAATGAGCAGTACTTC
CDR3aa: CSARAPSGSTSSYNEQYF

v_gene: TRBV4-3
abundance: many
j_gene: TRBJ2-5
d_gene: TRBD2
CDR3nt: TGCGCCAGCAGCCAAGGATTCGGGAGCGGGATAGAGACCCAGTACTTC
CDR3aa: CASSQGFGSGIETQYF

v_gene: TRBV5-1
abundance: few
j_gene: TRBJ1-5
d_gene: TRBD1
CDR3nt: TGCGCCAGCAGCCCCGGACAGGGAGGAAGCTATAGCAATCAGCCCCAGCATTTT
CDR3aa: CASSPGQGGSYSNQPQHF

v_gene: TRBV20-1
abundance: -
j_gene: TRBJ2-1
d_gene: -
CDR3nt: TGCAGTGCGGTTGGGGACTGGGGCGACCTACAACGGGATGAGCAGTTCTTC
CDR3aa: CSAVGDWGDLQRDEQFF

v_gene: TRBV4-3
abundance: -
j_gene: TRBJ1-2
d_gene: -
CDR3nt: TGCGCCAGCAGCCAATCCTGGACAGCGGGCTATGGCTACACCTTC
CDR3aa: CASSQSWTAGYGYTF

v_gene: TRBV15
abundance: few
j_gene: TRBJ2-3
d_gene: -
CDR3nt: TGTGCCACCAGCAGAGCCGGGTACACAGATACGCAGTATTTT
CDR3aa: CATSRAGYTDTQYF

v_gene: TRBV2
abundance: many
j_gene: TRBJ1-5
d_gene: TRBD1
CDR3nt: TGTGCCAGCAGCGGACAGGGCACTCAGCCCCAGCATTTT
CDR3aa: CASSGQGTQPQHF

v_gene: TRBV30
abundance: few
j_gene: TRBJ2-5
d_gene: -
CDR3nt: TGTGCCTGTACCCTCATCATGGGGACCCAGTACTTC
CDR3aa: CACTLIMGTQYF

v_gene: TRBV7-8
abundance: -
j_gene: TRBJ2-3
d_gene: TRBD2
CDR3nt: TGTGCCAGCAGCTTAAGGGGGGGTAGCGGGGTGCAGTATTTT
CDR3aa: CASSLRGGSGVQYF

v_gene: TRBV5-1
abundance: -
j_gene: TRBJ1-1
d_gene: -
CDR3nt: TGCGTCAGCAGCTTCGGCGGGATGAACACTGAAGCTTTCTTT
CDR3aa: CVSSFGGMNTEAFF

v_gene: TRBV5-1
abundance: -
j_gene: TRBJ2-5
d_gene: TRBD2
CDR3nt: TGCGCCAGCAGACAAAGTACTAGCGGGGGTGCAGAGACCCAGTACTTC
CDR3aa: CASRQSTSGGAETQYF

v_gene: TRBV20-1
abundance: -
j_gene: TRBJ1-1
d_gene: -
CDR3nt: TGCAGTGTCCCGGGGCCAGCTAACACTGAAGCTTTCTTT
CDR3aa: CSVPGPANTEAFF

v_gene: TRBV16
abundance: -
j_gene: TRBJ2-1
d_gene: TRBD2
CDR3nt: TGTGCCAGCAGCCCCGCTACTAGCGGGGTCTACAATGAGCAGTTCTTC
CDR3aa: CASSPATSGVYNEQFF

v_gene: TRBV5-1
abundance: -
j_gene: TRBJ2-3
d_gene: -
CDR3nt: TGCGCCAGCAGCCTCACACCGGGACTGATTAGCACAGATACGCAGTATTTT
CDR3aa: CASSLTPGLISTDTQYF

v_gene: TRBV15
abundance: -
j_gene: TRBJ2-2
d_gene: TRBD2
CDR3nt: TGTGCCACCAGCAGAGATTCGGGGTGGCTCTTACTAGCGGGTACCGGGGAGCTGTTTTTT
CDR3aa: CATSRDSGWLLLAGTGELFF

v_gene: TRBV5-1
abundance: few
j_gene: TRBJ2-3
d_gene: TRBD2
CDR3nt: TGCGCCAGCAGCTTCGACACTAGCGGACCCACAGATACGCAGTATTTT
CDR3aa: CASSFDTSGPTDTQYF

v_gene: TRBV20-1
abundance: many
j_gene: TRBJ2-5
d_gene: -
CDR3nt: TGCAGTGCCCCCGGGGCAGCGAATCAAGAGACCCAGTACTTC
CDR3aa: CSAPGAANQETQYF

v_gene: TRBV3-1
abundance: few
j_gene: TRBJ1-2
d_gene: -
CDR3nt: TGTGCCAGCAGCCTAGGGTGGTCGACGGGCTACACCTTC
CDR3aa: CASSLGWSTGYTF

v_gene: TRBV3-1
abundance: -
j_gene: TRBJ2-7
d_gene: TRBD1
CDR3nt: TGTGCCAGCAGCCAATTCCCTGGACAGGGTAACAATTACGAGCAGTACTTC
CDR3aa: CASSQFPGQGNNYEQYF

v_gene: TRBV9
abundance: -
j_gene: TRBJ2-7
d_gene: TRBD2
CDR3nt: TGTGCCAGCAGCCTGGGGGTAGCGGGAGGGCACGAGCAGTACTTC
CDR3aa: CASSLGVAGGHEQYF

v_gene: TRBV21-1
abundance: many
j_gene: TRBJ2-5
d_gene: -
CDR3nt: TGTGCCAGCAGCAAAGGTCCGACTGGAAAAGAGACCCAGTACTTC
CDR3aa: CASSKGPTGKETQYF

v_gene: TRBV28
abundance: -
j_gene: TRBJ2-7
d_gene: TRBD2
CDR3nt: TGTGCCAGCGTAGTTAGCGGGGGGGCCAACGAGCAGTACTTC
CDR3aa: CASVVSGGANEQYF

v_gene: TRBV7-9
abundance: -
j_gene: TRBJ1-4
d_gene: -
CDR3nt: TGTGCCAGCAGCCCAGAAGGATTTAAACTGTTTTTT
CDR3aa: CASSPEGFKLFF

v_gene: TRBV7-2
abundance: few
j_gene: TRBJ2-2
d_gene: TRBD1
CDR3nt: TGTGCCAGCAATCCGGACAGGAGCACCGGGGAGCTGTTTTTT
CDR3aa: CASNPDRSTGELFF

v_gene: TRBV7-9
abundance: -
j_gene: TRBJ2-5
d_gene: -
CDR3nt: TGTGCCAGCAGCCGCGGGCGAGCGAGAGAACAAGAGACCCAGTACTTC
CDR3aa: CASSRGRAREQETQYF

v_gene: TRBV30
abundance: -
j_gene: TRBJ2-5
d_gene: -
CDR3nt: TGTGCCTGGAGTGGGCGACTTACCCAAGAGACCCAGTACTTC
CDR3aa: CAWSGRLTQETQYF